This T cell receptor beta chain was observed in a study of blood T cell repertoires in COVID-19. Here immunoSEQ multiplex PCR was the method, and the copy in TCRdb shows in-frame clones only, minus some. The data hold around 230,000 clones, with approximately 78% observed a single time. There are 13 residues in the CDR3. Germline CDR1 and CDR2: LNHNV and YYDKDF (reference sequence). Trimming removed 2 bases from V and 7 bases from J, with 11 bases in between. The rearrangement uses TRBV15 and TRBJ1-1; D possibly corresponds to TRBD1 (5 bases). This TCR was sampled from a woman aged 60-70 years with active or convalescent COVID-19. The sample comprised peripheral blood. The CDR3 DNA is TGTGCCACCAGCAGAAGGGGCGGTTTTGAAGCTTTCTTT. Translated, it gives CATSRRGGFEAFF. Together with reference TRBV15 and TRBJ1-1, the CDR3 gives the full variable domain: DAMVIQNPRYQVTQFGKPVTLSCSQTLNHNVMYWYQQKSSQAPKLLFHYYDKDFNNEADTPDNFQSRRPNTSFCFLDIRSPGLGDTAMYLCATSRRGGFEAFFGQGTRLTVV.